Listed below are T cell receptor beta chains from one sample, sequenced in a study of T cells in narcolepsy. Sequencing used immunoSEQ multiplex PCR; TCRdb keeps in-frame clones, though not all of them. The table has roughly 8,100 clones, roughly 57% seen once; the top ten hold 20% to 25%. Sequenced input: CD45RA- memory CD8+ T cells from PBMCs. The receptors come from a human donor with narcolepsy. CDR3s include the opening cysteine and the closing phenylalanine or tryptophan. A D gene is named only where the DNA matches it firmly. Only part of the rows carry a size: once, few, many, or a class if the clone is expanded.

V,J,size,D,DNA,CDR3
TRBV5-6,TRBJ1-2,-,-,TGTGCCAGCAGCTTGGGCAGGGGTGATTATGGCTACACCTTC,CASSLGRGDYGYTF
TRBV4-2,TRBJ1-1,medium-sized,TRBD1,TGTGCCAGCAGCCAAGAGGGGACAGGGGGCACTGAAGCTTTCTTT,CASSQEGTGGTEAFF
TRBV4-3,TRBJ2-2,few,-,TGCGCCAGCAGCCCGTCTGAAACCCAGGGGGAGCTGTTTTTT,CASSPSETQGELFF
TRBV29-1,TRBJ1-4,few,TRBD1,TGCAGCGCCGGCCCCGGGACAGGGTTGGAAAAACTGTTTTTT,CSAGPGTGLEKLFF
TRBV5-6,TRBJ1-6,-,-,TGTGCCAGCAGCTTGGGACAGGTCGGATCACCCCTCCACTTT,CASSLGQVGSPLHF
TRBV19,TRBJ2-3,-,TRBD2,TGTGCCAGTACGCGGACTAGCGGGGAGGGAGATACGCAGTATTTT,CASTRTSGEGDTQYF
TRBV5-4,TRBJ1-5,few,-,TGTGCCAGCAGCCAAGATCTGGAGAATCAGCCCCAGCATTTT,CASSQDLENQPQHF
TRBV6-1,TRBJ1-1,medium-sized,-,TGTGCCAGCAGTGAGAGGCCGGATGGGGAGGCTGAAGCTTTCTTT,CASSERPDGEAEAFF
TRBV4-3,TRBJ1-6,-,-,TGCGCCAGCAGCCAAGATAATCGGGTTCACAATTCACCCCTCCACTTT,CASSQDNRVHNSPLHF
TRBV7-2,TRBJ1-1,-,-,TGTGCCAGCAGCTTACCCGCCCCTGAAGCTTTCTTT,CASSLPAPEAFF